Presented here are 21 T cell receptor beta chains from one specimen sequenced in a study of blood T cell repertoires in COVID-19. The protocol was immunoSEQ multiplex PCR, while the TCRdb copy is restricted to in-frame clones and leaves out a portion. The sample carries tens of thousands of clones, over 75% recorded once. The specimen sequenced was peripheral blood. These receptors all stem from a human donor in a cohort sampled during active COVID-19.

The chain uses TRBV25-1 and TRBJ2-5; D uncertain. The germline gives CDR1 MGHDK, CDR2 SYGVNS. This CDR3 comprises 13 residues. V dropped 3 bases and J dropped 1 base, with 6 bases sitting between them. CDR3 region: CASSDRSQETQYF. The CDR3 DNA sequence: TGTGCCAGCAGTGACCGCAGCCAAGAGACCCAGTACTTC.

The rearrangement uses TRBV5-5 and TRBJ2-1; TRBD1 matches 9 bases. Looked up from germline, CDR1 is SGHKS and CDR2 is YYEKEE (reference sequence). With 2 bases clipped from V and 2 bases from J, the junction kept 2 bases outside the gene matches. The CDR3 is 15 amino acids. CDR3 amino acids: CASSLGTGTYNEQFF. For the CDR3, the DNA is TGTGCCAGCAGCTTAGGGACAGGGACCTACAATGAGCAGTTCTTC.

This sequence joins TRBV14 and TRBJ2-7; tentative D call: TRBD2 (6 bases). Germline loops: CDR1 SGHDN, CDR2 FVKESK. The CDR3 loop spans 9 amino acids. CDR3 in DNA: TGTGCCAGCAGCCAAGGGGGGGTGGTC. It encodes CASSQGGVV.

This sequence joins TRBV27 and TRBJ1-6; TRBD1 agrees at 8 bases. The germline CDR1 and CDR2 sequences are MNHEY and SMNVEV (reference sequence). V lost 4 bases to trimming and J lost 7 bases; unmatched junction nucleotides: 9. This CDR3 has 16 residues. The CDR3 loop reads CASSWVWQGANSPLHF. The CDR3 DNA reads TGTGCCAGCAGTTGGGTTTGGCAGGGGGCGAATTCACCCCTCCACTTT.

This chain joins TRBV7-2 and TRBJ1-1, with D perhaps TRBD1 (6 bases). In germline, CDR1 is SGHTA, CDR2 FQGNSA. This CDR3 spans 15 amino acids. V lost 4 bases to trimming and J lost 2 bases, with 14 bases between them. CDR3: CASSYSGTKNTEAFF. For the CDR3, the DNA is TGTGCCAGCAGCTACTCCGGGACAAAAAACACTGAAGCTTTCTTT.

This chain links TRBV3-1 (or the pseudogene TRBV3-2) with TRBJ2-7; 10 positions agree with TRBD1. Germline V gives CDR1 LGHDT, CDR2 YNNKEL (reference sequence). The CDR3 consists of 18 residues. V dropped 1 base and J dropped 7; count of bases not matched to a gene: 16. CDR3 sequence: CASSQGGTSGTGVGEQYF. The DNA of the CDR3 is TGTGCCAGCAGCCAAGGGGGGACCTCCGGGACAGGGGTCGGGGAGCAGTACTTC.

This clone showed up just once. The chain has TRBV9 and TRBJ2-5, with a tentative D call TRBD1 (5 bases). Germline loops: CDR1 SGDLS, CDR2 YYNGEE. Trimming shortened V by 3 bases and J by 3 bases, and 6 bases separated the two germline ends. CDR3 size: 12 residues. The DNA of the CDR3 is TGTGCCAGCAGCGAAGGGGAAGAGACCCAGTACTTC. It is translated as CASSEGEETQYF.

This clone was seen once. This chain joins TRBV5-1 and TRBJ1-1; D is uncertain. The CDR3 totals 15 residues. Trimming shortened V by 1 base and J by 0 bases, and 10 bases separated the two germline ends. CDR1 is SGHRS and CDR2 is YFSETQ in the germline V gene. The CDR3 DNA reads TGCGCCAGCAGCTTGAATCCGGGGATGAACACTGAAGCTTTCTTT. Its translation is CASSLNPGMNTEAFF.

This clone was found once. The V call is TRBV9, the J call TRBJ1-3, with TRBD1 identical over 7 bases. CDR1 SGDLS and CDR2 YYNGEE come from the germline V gene. The CDR3 covers 19 residues. The J segment lost 0 bases and the V segment lost 0 bases, leaving 12 bases of the junction unmatched. CDR3 DNA: TGTGCCAGCAGCGTAGTTCCCCTACAGGGGACGAGCTCTGGAAACACCATATATTTT. This encodes CASSVVPLQGTSSGNTIYF.

This chain connects TRBV3-1 (or the pseudogene TRBV3-2) to TRBJ2-1, with 9 bases that match TRBD2. The V and J ends lost 4 bases and 1 base, in that order; junction bases with no gene match: 11. The CDR3 extends over 18 amino acids. The V gene's germline CDR1 is LGHDT and CDR2 YNNKEL (reference sequence). Here the CDR3 reads CASSLPGGGARSYNEQFF. The CDR3 DNA follows: TGTGCCAGCAGCCTCCCGGGCGGGGGGGCCAGGTCCTACAATGAGCAGTTCTTC.

This clone appeared a few times. CDR3 loop: CASSSSGLYEQYF. CDR3 coding DNA: TGTGCCAGCAGCTCTAGCGGGTTGTACGAGCAGTACTTC. The gene calls are TRBV5-4 and TRBJ2-7; TRBD2 matches at 8 bases. J was trimmed by 4 bases and V by 3 bases; bases with no gene match: 3. The CDR3 has 13 amino acids. In germline, CDR1 is SGHNT, CDR2 YYREEE (reference sequence).

J is TRBJ1-2 and V is TRBV7-9, with TRBD1 matching 8 bases. The CDR3 spans 13 residues. Germline V gives CDR1 SEHNR, CDR2 FQNEAQ (reference sequence). The V gene end was trimmed by 3 bases and the J gene end by 7 bases; junction bases not matched to a gene: 4. The CDR3 loop is CASSLGQVGGYTF. The CDR3 DNA reads TGTGCCAGCAGCTTGGGACAGGTCGGTGGCTACACCTTC.

CDR3 amino acids: CASSEAGGRETQYF. In DNA, the CDR3 is TGTGCCAGCAGTGAAGCGGGGGGGCGGGAGACCCAGTACTTC. The chain carries TRBV6-1 and TRBJ2-5; TRBD2 is a possible D gene (7 bases). This CDR3 comprises 14 residues. Germline V gene lookup returns CDR1 MNHNS and CDR2 SASEGT. V dropped 0 bases and J dropped 5 bases, with 10 bases sitting between them.

The chain recombines TRBV19 with TRBJ1-1; 7 bases agree with TRBD1. With 7 bases clipped from V and 0 bases from J, the junction kept 8 bases outside the gene matches. Germline CDR1 reads LNHDA; CDR2 reads SQIVND (reference sequence). CDR3 length: 15 amino acids. Here the CDR3 DNA reads TGTGCCAGTACCCCTCCACAGGGGATGAACACTGAAGCTTTCTTT. This encodes CASTPPQGMNTEAFF.

The V gene is TRBV5-1, the J gene TRBJ2-7; the D is unclear. The CDR3 consists of 14 residues. CDR1 and CDR2 (germline): SGHRS, YFSETQ. V was pared by 0 bases and J by 4 bases, with 11 bases between. Written as DNA, the CDR3 is TGCGCCAGCAGCTTGGCCGTGGGCACTTACGAGCAGTACTTC. This encodes CASSLAVGTYEQYF.

The chain uses TRBV7-6 and TRBJ1-1; perhaps TRBD1 as D (6 bases). The germline gives CDR1 SGHVS, CDR2 FNYEAQ. The CDR3 has 19 residues. Trimming pared 1 base from V and 3 bases from J, leaving 24 bases between. This chain's CDR3 is CASSLEITPGDRGDTEAFF. DNA of the CDR3: TGTGCCAGCAGCTTAGAGATAACACCAGGGGATAGAGGGGACACTGAAGCTTTCTTT.

This chain uses TRBV19 with TRBJ1-5; D is perhaps TRBD1 (5 bases). The CDR3 is 16 residues long. V was shortened by 1 base and J by 4 bases, with 14 bases between the two germline ends. Germline V gene sequence: CDR1 LNHDA, CDR2 SQIVND (reference sequence). The CDR3 DNA is TGTGCCAGTAGTATAGGCAGCGGGGGTTTGAATCAGCCCCAGCATTTT. Amino acids: CASSIGSGGLNQPQHF.

CDR3 nucleotides: TGTGCCAGCAGCCCGAGGACGACTACCTACGAGCAGTACTTC. Protein: CASSPRTTTYEQYF. The chain links TRBV9 to TRBJ2-7; tentative D call: TRBD2 (5 bases). V gave up 4 bases and J gave up 2 bases, with 13 bases separating them. The CDR3 runs 14 residues. CDR1 is SGDLS and CDR2 is YYNGEE in the germline V gene.

The chain combines TRBV5-1 with TRBJ2-1; D might be TRBD2 (7 bases). Germline assignment: CDR1 SGHRS and CDR2 YFSETQ. The ends were cut back, 3 bases at V and 9 bases at J, with 13 bases in the middle. This CDR3 is 13 amino acids long. The DNA of the CDR3 is TGCGCCAGCAGCTGGGGGGGCGGGAGTGAGCAGTTCTTC. It codes for CASSWGGGSEQFF.

This clone was seen just once. The CDR3 is CASSQDLSGNTIYF. The CDR3 nucleotides are TGTGCCAGCAGCCAAGATCTCAGTGGAAACACCATATATTTT. This rearrangement joins TRBV3-1 (or the pseudogene TRBV3-2) to TRBJ1-3; D remains ambiguous. Germline lookup yields CDR1 LGHDT and CDR2 YNNKEL (reference sequence). The length of the CDR3 is 14 residues. V dropped 0 bases and J dropped 3 bases, with 6 bases sitting between them.

The rearrangement links TRBV6-5 to TRBJ1-1, with D uncertain. Germline assignment: CDR1 MNHEY and CDR2 SVGAGI. The length of the CDR3 is 15 residues. Trimming stripped 0 bases from V and 1 base from J, with 9 bases between. The CDR3, as DNA: TGTGCCAGCAGTTACTCGACGGCGGGGAACACTGAAGCTTTCTTT. It codes for CASSYSTAGNTEAFF.